This TCR beta chain was observed in a study of T cell repertoires in cytomegalovirus infection. TCRdb called the reads again in MiXCR, with one record for every CDR3 protein. This repertoire shows roughly 130,000 distinct CDR3 sequences, about 24% found once; its top ten account for roughly 35%. Study-level points and caveats: There were carriers of CMV plus the relevant HLA, and cumulative public TCR beta family frequency identified them.

This CDR3 region has 13 residues. The V and J ends lost 2 bases and 3 bases respectively, with 6 bases between them. Germline lookup yields CDR1 MRHNA and CDR2 SNTAGT. Concerning this clonotype: Its matching antigen is unknown.

Sequenced input: PBMCs, sequenced either directly or after in vitro stimulation (not recorded which). This TCR was sampled from a human donor in good health (CMV status not recorded). Some clones in this sample may be carry-over from other donors' samples. The V gene is TRBV6-4, the J gene TRBJ2-3; D ambiguous. CDR3 residues: CASSDAVTDTQYF. DNA of the CDR3: TGTGCCAGCAGTGACGCGGTAACAGATACGCAGTATTTT.